The clone carrying this T cell receptor beta chain has just one count. The data were taken from a study of shared clonotypes between healthy human individuals. The method was immunoSEQ multiplex PCR; TCRdb's version includes in-frame clones alone and lacks a portion of them. Of about 1.1 million clones listed, around 78% are singletons. The length of the CDR3 is 14 residues. With 6 bases removed from V and 0 bases from J, the gap between germline ends came to 8 bases. Germline CDR1 SNHLY, CDR2 FYNNEI. None of the donors, who were healthy HIV-negative adults, had recently had acute infections or vaccinations.

Sample: memory CD4+ T cells from PBMCs. Regarding subset: CD45RA-negative fraction. V usage is TRBV2 and J usage is TRBJ1-4; D is undetermined. The sequence came from a man aged 18 to 29 in good health. Some clones in this sample may be carry-over from other donors' samples. Here the CDR3 DNA reads TGTGCCAGCAGGTGGGGAACAACTAATGAAAAACTGTTTTTT. Protein: CASRWGTTNEKLFF.